Each of the 5 T cell receptor beta chains below was sequenced from the same sample in a study of blood T cell repertoires in COVID-19. Produced via immunoSEQ multiplex PCR; TCRdb's table is partial and in-frame only. The table shows a few hundred thousand clones, with over 85% occurring only once. Sequenced sample: peripheral blood. These receptors were taken from a man between 18 and 35 years old with COVID-19, enrolled during active disease.

The chain recombines TRBV18 with TRBJ1-1; possibly TRBD1 for D (5 bases). V lost 7 bases, J lost 11 bases, and 23 bases lay in between. This CDR3 region has 14 residues. Germline lookup yields CDR1 KGHSH and CDR2 LQKENI. The DNA of the CDR3 is TGTGCCAGCTACGCCGTGGGAAGGGGAGGCGGCGCTTTCTTT. Translated, it gives CASYAVGRGGGAFF.

The table lists this clone with a few counts. The same CDR3 also results from other DNA sequences found in this sample. The rearrangement links TRBV4-2 to TRBJ1-1; D may be TRBD1 (6 bases). Germline lookup yields CDR1 LGHNA and CDR2 YNFKEQ. The CDR3 covers 14 residues. With 1 base removed from V and 1 base from J, the gap between germline ends came to 7 bases. CDR3 DNA sequence: TGTGCCAGCAGCCAAGGAGGGGGGAACACTGAAGCTTTCTTT. Translated: CASSQGGGNTEAFF.

This chain joins TRBV25-1 and TRBJ2-7, with D tentatively TRBD2 (6 bases). In germline, CDR1 is MGHDK, CDR2 SYGVNS. The CDR3 contains 13 residues. Trimming cost V 3 bases and J 3 bases, with 9 bases left between them. DNA of the CDR3: TGTGCCAGCAGTGATCAGGGACTCTACGAGCAGTACTTC. Protein: CASSDQGLYEQYF.

The V gene is TRBV15, the J gene TRBJ1-4, with TRBD1 identical over 10 bases. The V segment lost 3 bases and the J segment 0 bases; nucleotides outside the gene matches: 1. The germline gives CDR1 LNHNV, CDR2 YYDKDF (reference sequence). The CDR3 has 16 amino acids. CDR3 in amino acids: CATSRGQGTTNEKLFF. The CDR3 coding sequence is TGTGCCACCAGCAGGGGACAGGGGACAACTAATGAAAAACTGTTTTTT.

This chain connects TRBV6-1 to TRBJ2-2, with 7 nucleotides matching TRBD2. Germline V gives CDR1 MNHNS, CDR2 SASEGT. CDR3 length equals 19 residues. V shed 3 bases, J shed 0 bases, and the junction held 13 bases outside the gene matches. CDR3 sequence reads: CASSDKERRAGANTGELFF. DNA of the CDR3: TGTGCCAGCAGTGATAAGGAAAGGAGGGCGGGAGCGAACACCGGGGAGCTGTTTTTT.